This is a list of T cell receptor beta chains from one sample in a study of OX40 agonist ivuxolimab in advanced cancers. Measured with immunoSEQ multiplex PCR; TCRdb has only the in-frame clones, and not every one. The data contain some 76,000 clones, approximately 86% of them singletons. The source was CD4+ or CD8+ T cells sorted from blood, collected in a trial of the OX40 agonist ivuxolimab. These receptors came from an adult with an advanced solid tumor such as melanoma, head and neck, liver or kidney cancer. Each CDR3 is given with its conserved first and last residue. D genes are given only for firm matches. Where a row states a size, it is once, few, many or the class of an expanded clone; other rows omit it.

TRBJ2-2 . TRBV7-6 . CASIRRGDTGELFF TGTGCCAGCATTCGGAGGGGAGACACCGGGGAGCTGTTTTTT
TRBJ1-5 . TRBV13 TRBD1 CASSSGQNTAPQHF TGTGCCAGCAGCTCGGGACAGAACACTGCGCCCCAGCATTTT
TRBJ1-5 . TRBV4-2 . CASSQEGDYQPQHF TGTGCCAGCAGCCAAGAAGGGGATTATCAGCCCCAGCATTTT
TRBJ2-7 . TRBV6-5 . CASSLLKSYEQYF TGTGCCAGCAGTTTACTTAAATCCTACGAGCAGTACTTC
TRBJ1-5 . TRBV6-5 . CAVWDGGNQPQHF TGTGCCGTTTGGGACGGGGGCAATCAGCCCCAGCATTTT
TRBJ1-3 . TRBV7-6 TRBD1 CASSWDRSSGNTIYF TGTGCCAGCAGCTGGGACAGGAGCTCTGGAAACACCATATATTTT
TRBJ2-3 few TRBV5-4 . CASSLGPTIQRGTQYF TGTGCCAGCAGCTTGGGACCAACCATTCAGCGAGGTACGCAGTATTTT
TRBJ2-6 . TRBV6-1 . CASMNLHSGANVLTF TGTGCCAGCATGAACTTGCACTCTGGGGCCAACGTCCTGACTTTC
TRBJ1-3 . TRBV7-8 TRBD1 CASSPDRGLSGNTIYF TGTGCCAGCAGCCCGGACAGGGGTCTCTCTGGAAACACCATATATTTT
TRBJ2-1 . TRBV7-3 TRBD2 CASSLEGTSGRNEQFF TGTGCCAGCAGCCTAGAAGGGACTAGCGGGAGGAATGAGCAGTTCTTC
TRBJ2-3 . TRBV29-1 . CRAGSFSTDTQYF TGCAGGGCAGGGAGCTTTAGCACAGATACGCAGTATTTT
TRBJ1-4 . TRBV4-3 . CASSQDPTSTNEKLFF TGCGCCAGCAGCCAAGACCCAACATCAACTAATGAAAAACTGTTTTTT
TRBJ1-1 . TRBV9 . CASSPQQNTEAFF TGTGCCAGCAGCCCACAGCAGAACACTGAAGCTTTCTTT
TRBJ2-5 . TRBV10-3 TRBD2 CAISVAGGNQETQYF TGTGCCATCAGTGTAGCGGGGGGCAATCAAGAGACCCAGTACTTC
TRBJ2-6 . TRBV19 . CASSRDSSSGANVLTF TGTGCCAGTAGCAGAGATTCCAGCTCTGGGGCCAACGTCCTGACTTTC
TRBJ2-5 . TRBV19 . CASSITAVQTQYF TGTGCCAGTAGTATAACGGCGGTGCAGACCCAGTACTTC
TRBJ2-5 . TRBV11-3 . CASRSRYSETQYF TGTGCCAGCAGATCCCGGTATTCAGAGACCCAGTACTTC
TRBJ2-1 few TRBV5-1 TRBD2 CASSPWGGNNEQFF TGCGCCAGCAGCCCCTGGGGAGGGAACAATGAGCAGTTCTTC
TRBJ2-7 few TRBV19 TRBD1 CASSIGRGISYEQYF TGTGCCAGTAGTATTGGCAGGGGGATCTCCTACGAGCAGTACTTC
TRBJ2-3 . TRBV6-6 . CASSIQGPQTDTQYF TGTGCCAGCAGCATACAGGGACCTCAGACAGATACGCAGTATTTT
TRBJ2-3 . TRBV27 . CASRRSWGSTDTQYF TGTGCCAGCAGGCGATCTTGGGGGAGCACAGATACGCAGTATTTT
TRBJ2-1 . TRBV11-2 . CASSLDGALTYNEQFF TGTGCCAGCAGCTTAGATGGAGCGTTGACCTACAATGAGCAGTTCTTC